Listed below are T cell receptor beta chains from one sample, sequenced in a study of yellow fever vaccine responses in identical twins. TCRdb called the RT-PCR reads again in MiXCR, with one record for every CDR3 protein. The repertoire includes about 23,000 distinct CDR3 sequences, 60% to 85% of them detected once, and about 5% sits in the top ten. The sequenced sample was T cells from blood (PBMCs), unsorted or a sorted subset (not recorded which), obtained before or after yellow fever vaccination (not recorded which). The receptor source for this set is a woman in her late teens or twenties who received the yellow fever vaccine. The CDR3 runs from the conserved cysteine through the conserved F or W. D genes are given only for firm matches. Clone size is shown for a subset of rows, as once, few, many or a class of expanded clone.

NA	TRBJ1-5	TRBV2	NA	CASSEAPGGGNQPQHF	TGTGCCAGCAGTGAAGCGCCGGGGGGCGGCAATCAGCCCCAGCATTTT
NA	TRBJ2-5	TRBV10-3	NA	CAISDYQETQYF	TGTGCCATCAGTGATTACCAAGAGACCCAGTACTTC
NA	TRBJ2-1	TRBV5-4	NA	CASSLDSYNEQFF	TGTGCCAGCAGCTTGGACAGCTACAATGAGCAGTTCTTC
NA	TRBJ2-5	TRBV5-4	NA	CASSLEDTGYQETQYF	TGTGCCAGCAGCTTGGAGGACACCGGCTACCAAGAGACCCAGTACTTC
NA	TRBJ2-5	TRBV11-1	once	CASSLVAREETQYF	TGTGCCAGCAGCCTAGTCGCCCGAGAGGAGACCCAGTACTTC
TRBD1	TRBJ1-2	TRBV18	NA	CASSPGQGVNGYTF	TGTGCCAGCTCACCAGGACAGGGAGTCAATGGCTACACCTTC
NA	TRBJ1-1	TRBV11-2	NA	CASSRPGRDTEAFF	TGTGCCAGCAGCCGACCGGGTCGGGACACTGAAGCTTTCTTT
TRBD1	TRBJ2-5	TRBV25-1	NA	CASKLRDRVLETQYF	TGTGCCAGCAAGCTACGGGACAGGGTTTTGGAGACCCAGTACTTC
NA	TRBJ1-5	TRBV11-3	NA	CASSLGVLSNQPQHF	TGTGCCAGCAGCTTAGGAGTCCTTAGCAATCAGCCCCAGCATTTT
NA	TRBJ2-5	TRBV7-9	NA	CASSQIKQQETQYF	TGTGCCAGCAGCCAGATAAAACAACAAGAGACCCAGTACTTC
NA	TRBJ1-5	TRBV12-3/TRBV12-4	once	CASSRTSIWGNQPQHF	TGTGCCAGCAGTAGGACATCCATTTGGGGCAATCAGCCCCAGCATTTT
NA	TRBJ2-7	TRBV2	NA	CAGSVQDLPTYEQYF	TGTGCCGGTTCCGTCCAGGACCTACCCACCTACGAGCAGTACTTC
NA	TRBJ2-3	TRBV7-2	few	CASRQDSSTDTQYF	TGTGCCAGCAGGCAAGATTCTAGCACAGATACGCAGTATTTT
NA	TRBJ2-1	TRBV28	NA	CASSLDLDRFF	TGTGCCAGCAGTTTGGATCTTGACCGGTTCTTC
NA	TRBJ2-7	TRBV20-1	NA	CSARASSDEQYF	TGCAGTGCTAGGGCTTCTAGCGACGAGCAGTACTTC
NA	TRBJ2-7	TRBV28	NA	CASSSRDSNYEQYF	TGTGCCAGCAGTTCGCGGGACAGCAACTACGAGCAGTACTTC
TRBD2	TRBJ2-1	TRBV20-1	few	CSATLAGVNRDEQFF	TGCAGTGCTACCCTAGCGGGAGTAAACCGGGATGAGCAGTTCTTC
NA	TRBJ1-2	TRBV18	once	CASSSAFYGYTF	TGTGCCAGCTCATCGGCCTTCTATGGCTACACCTTC
NA	TRBJ1-1	TRBV4-1	NA	CASSTFRVWNTEAFF	TGCGCCAGCAGCACATTCCGGGTCTGGAACACTGAAGCTTTCTTT
NA	TRBJ2-3	TRBV4-1	NA	CASSLTTLFRGSDTQYF	TGCGCCAGCAGCCTCACGACCCTTTTCCGGGGCTCAGATACGCAGTATTTT
TRBD2	TRBJ2-1	TRBV7-7	NA	CASSPALIAGVEQFF	TGTGCCAGCAGCCCCGCACTAATAGCGGGAGTAGAGCAGTTCTTC
TRBD1	TRBJ1-5	TRBV2	NA	CASSEQGTDNQPQHF	TGTGCCAGCAGTGAACAAGGGACAGACAATCAGCCCCAGCATTTT
NA	TRBJ2-6	TRBV19	NA	CASSISGANVLTF	TGTGCCAGTAGTATCTCTGGGGCCAACGTCCTGACTTTC
NA	TRBJ2-2	TRBV18	NA	CASQGILGTGELFF	TGTGCCAGCCAAGGGATCCTCGGCACCGGGGAGCTGTTTTTT
TRBD1	TRBJ2-7	TRBV28	few	CASTLGRGPDYEQYF	TGTGCCAGCACCCTTGGTAGGGGGCCCGACTACGAGCAGTACTTC
NA	TRBJ1-1	TRBV18	NA	CASSPEGTGNTEAFF	TGTGCCAGCTCACCTGAGGGGACGGGAAACACTGAAGCTTTCTTT
NA	TRBJ2-6	TRBV10-3	NA	CAISGIVSGANVLTF	TGTGCCATCAGTGGGATTGTTTCTGGGGCCAACGTCCTGACTTTC
NA	TRBJ1-1	TRBV2	NA	CASSEGSRNTEAFF	TGTGCCAGCAGTGAAGGCAGTCGGAACACTGAAGCTTTCTTT
TRBD1	TRBJ2-1	TRBV5-1	NA	CASSGGTGTSYNEQFF	TGCGCCAGCAGCGGGGGGACAGGAACGTCCTACAATGAGCAGTTCTTC
NA	TRBJ2-7	TRBV2	few	CASTPEAGSYEQYF	TGTGCCAGCACCCCGGAAGCGGGCTCCTACGAGCAGTACTTC
NA	TRBJ2-3	TRBV6-1	few	CASSEEPASTDTQYF	TGTGCCAGCAGTGAAGAACCGGCTAGCACAGATACGCAGTATTTT
NA	TRBJ2-1	TRBV11-3	NA	CASSGRGNLNEQFF	TGTGCCAGCTCGGGCAGGGGAAACCTCAATGAGCAGTTCTTC
TRBD1	TRBJ1-2	TRBV11-1	NA	CASGQGNTYGYTF	TGTGCCAGCGGACAGGGAAATACCTATGGCTACACCTTC
NA	TRBJ2-1	TRBV6-5	NA	CASRNYNEQFF	TGTGCCAGCAGAAACTACAATGAGCAGTTCTTC
NA	TRBJ2-1	TRBV29-1	few	CSVDGIYNEQFF	TGCAGCGTTGATGGGATATACAATGAGCAGTTCTTC
NA	TRBJ2-3	TRBV4-1	NA	CASSHPGRGTDTQYF	TGCGCCAGCAGCCATCCGGGACGAGGGACAGATACGCAGTATTTT
NA	TRBJ2-7	TRBV3-1	NA	CASSPDPVYEQYF	TGTGCCAGCAGCCCGGACCCGGTCTACGAGCAGTACTTC
NA	TRBJ2-1	TRBV12-3/TRBV12-4	NA	CASSLIRSNEQFF	TGTGCCAGCAGTTTAATTCGGTCAAATGAGCAGTTCTTC
NA	TRBJ2-5	TRBV7-2	NA	CASSLSGGETQYF	TGTGCCAGCAGCTTATCAGGTGGAGAGACCCAGTACTTC
NA	TRBJ2-7	TRBV5-5	NA	CASSVRTFYEQYF	TGTGCCAGCAGCGTTAGGACTTTCTACGAGCAGTACTTC
NA	TRBJ2-1	TRBV21-1	NA	CASTGNEQFF	TGTGCCAGCACGGGCAATGAGCAGTTCTTC
NA	TRBJ2-1	TRBV20-1	NA	CSANPRGFEQFF	TGCAGTGCTAACCCTCGGGGGTTTGAGCAGTTCTTC
NA	TRBJ1-6	TRBV6-2/TRBV6-3	NA	CASSYSEGLDSPLHF	TGTGCCAGCAGTTACTCGGAAGGTCTGGATTCACCCCTCCACTTT
TRBD1	TRBJ1-1	TRBV12-3/TRBV12-4	NA	CASSLAQGALIEAFF	TGTGCCAGCAGTTTAGCACAGGGGGCCCTAATTGAAGCTTTCTTT
NA	TRBJ1-2	TRBV24-1	NA	CATSVPARKGRLGDYGYTF	TGTGCCACCAGTGTGCCCGCTCGGAAAGGGCGACTCGGGGACTATGGCTACACCTTC
NA	TRBJ2-1	TRBV29-1	few	CSVDGARSSYNEQFF	TGCAGCGTTGACGGAGCGAGAAGCTCCTACAATGAGCAGTTCTTC
NA	TRBJ2-1	TRBV29-1	once	CSVETPLAEAYNEQFF	TGCAGCGTTGAAACGCCCTTAGCGGAGGCCTACAATGAGCAGTTCTTC
NA	TRBJ1-5	TRBV11-1	once	CASSLGASAQHF	TGTGCCAGCAGCTTAGGGGCGAGCGCCCAGCATTTT
TRBD2	TRBJ2-3	TRBV6-1	NA	CASSLAGATDTQYF	TGTGCCAGCAGCCTAGCGGGGGCCACAGATACGCAGTATTTT
NA	TRBJ1-6	TRBV2	NA	CASSAEYNSPLHF	TGTGCCAGCAGTGCCGAGTATAATTCACCCCTCCACTTT